The sequence of this T cell receptor (beta chain) was determined in a study of T cells after yellow fever vaccination. Notes on the study in general: Most primary-vaccination clones recurred post-booster (just under 98% CD4, roughly 87% CD8). Clonotypes shared by both compartments, CD4 and CD8, made up a small share.

Universal primer sites and UMIs were introduced during 5'RACE template-switching synthesis of TCR cDNA. One entry per CDR3 protein, called by TCRdb with MiXCR from the 5' RACE reads. The profile shows just over 25,000 distinct CDR3 sequences, 5.5% of them singletons. This clonotype was seen many times. In germline, CDR1 is SQVTM, CDR2 ANQGSEA. V lost 4 bases to trimming and J lost 3 bases; unmatched junction nucleotides: 2. The CDR3 has 13 amino acids. This clonotype was sampled from a man younger than 40 who received the YFV17D yellow fever vaccine. The J gene is TRBJ1-4, the V gene TRBV29-1; 7 bases map to TRBD1. The sequenced sample was PBMCs, either bulk or a sorted T-cell subset (CD4+, CD8+, memory, or dextramer-sorted; not recorded which), obtained 15 days after the yellow fever booster vaccination. In nucleotides, the CDR3 is TGCAGCGTTGCGGGACAGCCTAATGAAAAACTGTTTTTT. Translation gives CSVAGQPNEKLFF.